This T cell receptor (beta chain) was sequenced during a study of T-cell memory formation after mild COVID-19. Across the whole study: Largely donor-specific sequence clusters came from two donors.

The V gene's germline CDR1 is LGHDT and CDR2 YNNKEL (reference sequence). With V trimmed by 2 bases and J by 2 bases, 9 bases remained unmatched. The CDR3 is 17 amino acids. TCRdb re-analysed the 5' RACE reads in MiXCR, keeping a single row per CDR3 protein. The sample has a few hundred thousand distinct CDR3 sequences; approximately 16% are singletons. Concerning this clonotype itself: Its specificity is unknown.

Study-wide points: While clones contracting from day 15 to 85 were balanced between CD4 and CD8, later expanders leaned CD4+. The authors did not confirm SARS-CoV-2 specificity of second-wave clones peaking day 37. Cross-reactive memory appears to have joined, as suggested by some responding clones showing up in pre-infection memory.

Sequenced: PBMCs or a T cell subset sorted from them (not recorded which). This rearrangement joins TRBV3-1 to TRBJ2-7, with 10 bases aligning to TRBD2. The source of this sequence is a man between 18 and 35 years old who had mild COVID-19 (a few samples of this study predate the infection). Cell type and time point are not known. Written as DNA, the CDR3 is TGTGCCAGCAGCCAAATTAGCGGGGGGCCGATCACCTACGAGCAGTACTTC. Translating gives CASSQISGGPITYEQYF.